This T cell receptor beta chain stems from a study of vaccination and CD4 T cells after COVID-19. CD4+ T cells that had been cultured provided DNA sequenced with the Oncomine TCR Beta short-read assay. TCRdb reprocessed the PCR reads with MiXCR, giving one entry per CDR3 protein. This sample has 20,000 or so distinct CDR3 sequences, with roughly 45% found just once. Regarding treatment: roughly ten-day PBMC culture with coronavirus spike peptide pools or control peptides (ViraFEST assay). By share of the sample, this clonotype is medium-sized. Its antigen is still unknown. The sequence was obtained from a human donor who had recovered from COVID-19. The sample in question was CD4+ T cells from blood, cultured in vitro, obtained before SARS-CoV-2 vaccination.

The CDR3 is CSATSDRELGSQHF. CDR3 DNA sequence: TGCAGCGCAACGTCAGACAGGGAACTGGGGTCCCAGCATTTT. The chain uses TRBV29-1 and TRBJ1-5; TRBD1 matches 7 bases. The CDR3 spans 14 residues. The V gene's germline CDR1 is SQVTM and CDR2 ANQGSEA. Losses at the gene ends were 7 bases for V and 11 bases for J; bases not matched to a gene: 17.